Below, 14 T cell receptor beta chains from the same sample are listed, as sequenced in a study of T cell changes during pregnancy in multiple sclerosis. The assay was immunoSEQ multiplex PCR, and TCRdb's table has in-frame clones only and misses some. This table holds about 75,000 clones, around 89% found once. The sample here was peripheral blood, taken in the first trimester of pregnancy. The receptors stem from a female donor in good health, enrolled as a control in a pregnancy study.

The CDR3 here is CASSTTSRESGELFF. The CDR3 DNA follows: TGTGCCAGTAGTACTACCAGCAGGGAATCCGGGGAGCTGTTTTTT. This chain links TRBV19 with TRBJ2-2; a possible D gene is TRBD1 (5 bases). The V end was cut by 4 bases, the J end by 6 bases, with 15 bases between. Germline values: CDR1 LNHDA, CDR2 SQIVND (reference sequence). This CDR3 is 15 amino acids long. Drawing the rest from reference TRBV19 and TRBJ2-2, the complete variable domain is DGGITQSPKYLFRKEGQNVTLSCEQNLNHDAMYWYRQDPGQGLRLIYYSQIVNDFQKGDIAEGYSVSREKKESFPLTVTSAQKNPTAFYLCASSTTSRESGELFFGEGSRLTVL.

This chain joins TRBV7-9 and TRBJ1-2; TRBD1 agrees at 9 bases. Germline CDR1 and CDR2: SEHNR and FQNEAQ (reference sequence). Losses at the gene ends were 5 bases for V and 3 bases for J; bases not matched to a gene: 10. The CDR3 is made up of 16 amino acids. The CDR3 DNA follows: TGTGCCAGCAGCACCCCGGAGGGGGACAGGGACTATGGCTACACCTTC. This encodes CASSTPEGDRDYGYTF.

This chain links TRBV5-1 with TRBJ1-2; 7 bases agree with TRBD1. Looked up from germline, CDR1 is SGHRS and CDR2 is YFSETQ. The CDR3 is 12 residues long. Trimming took 4 bases from V and 6 from J; bases not matched to a gene: 3. This CDR3 reads CASSPDRDGYTF. As DNA, the CDR3 is TGCGCCAGCAGCCCCGACAGGGATGGCTACACCTTC.

The chain recombines TRBV19 with TRBJ1-1; perhaps TRBD1 as D (6 bases). Germline values: CDR1 LNHDA, CDR2 SQIVND (reference sequence). V lost 6 bases and J lost 2, with 13 bases in between. CDR3 length: 14 residues. CDR3 in amino acids: CASRRGGSNTEAFF. The CDR3, as DNA: TGTGCCAGTAGACGGGGGGGCAGTAACACTGAAGCTTTCTTT.

The chain recombines TRBV28 with TRBJ2-1; 13 bases match TRBD2. The junction had 2 bases not matched to a gene; V was cut back by 3 bases and J by 9 bases. Germline-derived CDR1 and CDR2 are MDHEN and SYDVKM. The CDR3 covers 14 residues. CDR3 nucleotides: TGTGCCAGCAGTTTCCGACTAGCGGGAGGTGAGCAGTTCTTC. Residues: CASSFRLAGGEQFF.

The gene calls are TRBV2 and TRBJ2-7, with TRBD1 matching over 7 bases. The germline V gene has CDR1 SNHLY and CDR2 FYNNEI. This CDR3 has 15 residues. J lost 4 bases, V lost 6 bases, and 12 bases had no gene match. The CDR3 bases are TGTGCCAGCAGCCTTGACGGACAGGACCCGTACGAGCAGTACTTC. Its protein is CASSLDGQDPYEQYF.

The chain combines TRBV27 with TRBJ1-5, with D perhaps matching TRBD1 (5 bases). Per germline, CDR1 MNHEY and CDR2 SMNVEV (reference sequence). This CDR3 comprises 18 residues. Trimming pared 3 bases from V and 0 bases from J, leaving 18 bases between. CDR3 nucleotide sequence: TGTGCCAGCAGTTTTGGGGGGGGTTCTCGATATAGCAATCAGCCCCAGCATTTT. Amino acid sequence: CASSFGGGSRYSNQPQHF.

The V call is TRBV18, the J call TRBJ1-1; TRBD1 matches at 7 bases. Germline CDR1 and CDR2: KGHSH and LQKENI. V lost 3 bases to trimming and J lost 0 bases; unmatched junction nucleotides: 7. This CDR3 contains 16 residues. CDR3 sequence: CASSPESGQMNTEAFF. CDR3 coding DNA: TGTGCCAGCTCACCCGAATCGGGACAGATGAACACTGAAGCTTTCTTT.

The gene calls are TRBV10-3 and TRBJ2-5; D remains ambiguous. Trimming removed 4 bases from V and 2 bases from J, with 8 bases in between. The CDR3 runs to 13 residues. Germline values: CDR1 ENHRY, CDR2 SYGVKD. CDR3 in DNA: TGTGCCATCAGTGTAGTAGATCAAGAGACCCAGTACTTC. This codes for CAISVVDQETQYF.

The genes are TRBV5-5 and TRBJ2-7, with 7 positions matching TRBD2. CDR1 is SGHKS, CDR2 YYEKEE, per germline (reference sequence). With 0 bases clipped from V and 2 bases from J, the junction kept 2 bases outside the gene matches. This CDR3 is 14 amino acids long. In DNA form, the CDR3 reads TGTGCCAGCAGCTTGGAAGCGGGGCCCTACGAGCAGTACTTC. Translation: CASSLEAGPYEQYF. Using reference TRBV5-5 and TRBJ2-7 for the parts outside the CDR3, the full variable domain is DAGVTQSPTHLIKTRGQQVTLRCSPISGHKSVSWYQQVLGQGPQFIFQYYEKEERGRGNFPDRFSARQFPNYSSELNVNALLLGDSALYLCASSLEAGPYEQYFGPGTRLTVT.

The gene calls are TRBV19 and TRBJ1-4; tentatively, D is TRBD1 (5 bases). The germline CDR1 and CDR2 sequences are LNHDA and SQIVND (reference sequence). CDR3 length: 16 residues. The V and J ends lost 6 bases and 4 bases respectively, with 18 bases between them. The CDR3 coding sequence is TGTGCCAGTAGGAAGCAGGCCAGGGCCTTTAATGAAAAACTGTTTTTT. It yields the protein CASRKQARAFNEKLFF.

The chain uses TRBV5-1 and TRBJ2-7, with 7 nucleotides matching TRBD1. The CDR3 is 13 amino acids. Germline V lookup: CDR1 SGHRS, CDR2 YFSETQ. Unmatched junction bases numbered 2, after V lost 3 bases and J lost 2 bases. The chain's CDR3 is CASSWDRPYEQYF. CDR3 nucleotides: TGCGCCAGCAGCTGGGACAGACCCTACGAGCAGTACTTC. Complete variable domain (other parts from reference TRBV5-1 and TRBJ2-7): KAGVTQTPRYLIKTRGQQVTLSCSPISGHRSVSWYQQTPGQGLQFLFEYFSETQRNKGNFPGRFSGRQFSNSRSEMNVSTLELGDSALYLCASSWDRPYEQYFGPGTRLTVT.

The chain employs TRBV28 and TRBJ2-1; no firm D call. V shed 3 bases and J shed 5 bases, with 17 bases lying between them. Germline-derived CDR1 and CDR2 are MDHEN and SYDVKM. This CDR3 has 16 amino acids. The chain's CDR3 is CASSFQPGDLNNEQFF. The CDR3 nucleotides are TGTGCCAGCAGTTTCCAACCCGGCGACTTAAACAATGAGCAGTTCTTC.

J is TRBJ1-2 and V is TRBV2; TRBD1 matches 7 bases. The trim removed 4 bases at V and 5 bases at J, leaving 4 bases unmatched. Germline values: CDR1 SNHLY, CDR2 FYNNEI. CDR3 length: 13 amino acids. DNA of the CDR3: TGTGCCAGCAGTGGGGACAGCGTATATGGCTACACCTTC. Its protein product is CASSGDSVYGYTF.